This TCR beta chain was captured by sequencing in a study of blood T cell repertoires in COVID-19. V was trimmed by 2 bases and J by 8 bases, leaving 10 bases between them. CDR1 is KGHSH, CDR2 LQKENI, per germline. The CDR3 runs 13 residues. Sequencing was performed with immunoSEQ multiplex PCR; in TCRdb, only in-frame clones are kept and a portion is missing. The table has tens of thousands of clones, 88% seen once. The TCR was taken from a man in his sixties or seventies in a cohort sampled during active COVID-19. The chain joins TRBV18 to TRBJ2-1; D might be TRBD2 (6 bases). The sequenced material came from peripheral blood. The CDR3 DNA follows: TGTGCCAGCTCACCAAATTGGGAGGATGAGCAGTTCTTC. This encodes CASSPNWEDEQFF. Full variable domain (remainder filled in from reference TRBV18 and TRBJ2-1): NAGVMQNPRHLVRRRGQEARLRCSPMKGHSHVYWYRQLPEEGLKFMVYLQKENIIDESGMPKERFSAEFPKEGPSILRIQQVVRGDSAAYFCASSPNWEDEQFFGPGTRLTVL.